The present entry profiles one TCR beta chain with its context. Its antigen remains unidentified. Relapses following autologous stem cell transplantation were seen in all patients, with brentuximab vedotin exposure varying. V gave up 6 bases and J gave up 0 bases, with 11 bases separating them. The CDR3 is 14 amino acids. The germline gives CDR1 SGHRS, CDR2 YFSETQ. These data belong to a study of PD-1 blockade in classical Hodgkin lymphoma. Clones were sequenced by immunoSEQ multiplex PCR, and TCRdb holds only the in-frame ones, with some missing. This table has some 100,000 clones, roughly 89% appearing once. Regarding the study as a whole: Healthy donors were reported to have higher baseline TCR diversity than newly diagnosed patients. Unlike CD8+ TCR diversity, which did not rise significantly by C4D1, CD4+ TCR diversity did. Baseline diversity was lower in partial responders and progressors than complete responders. Repertoire differences lack defined causes, possibly disease activity or prior therapy.

The chain links TRBV5-1 to TRBJ2-3; possible D gene TRBD2, 6 bases. Source: peripheral blood mononuclear cells (PBMCs), taken at baseline. The clonotype was recovered from a human donor with classical Hodgkin lymphoma. In nucleotides, the CDR3 is TGCGCCAGCAAACGGGCGGGAAGCACAGATACGCAGTATTTT. Protein sequence: CASKRAGSTDTQYF. The entire variable domain, with the rest obtained from reference TRBV5-1 and TRBJ2-3, is as follows: KAGVTQTPRYLIKTRGQQVTLSCSPISGHRSVSWYQQTPGQGLQFLFEYFSETQRNKGNFPGRFSGRQFSNSRSEMNVSTLELGDSALYLCASKRAGSTDTQYFGPGTRLTVL.